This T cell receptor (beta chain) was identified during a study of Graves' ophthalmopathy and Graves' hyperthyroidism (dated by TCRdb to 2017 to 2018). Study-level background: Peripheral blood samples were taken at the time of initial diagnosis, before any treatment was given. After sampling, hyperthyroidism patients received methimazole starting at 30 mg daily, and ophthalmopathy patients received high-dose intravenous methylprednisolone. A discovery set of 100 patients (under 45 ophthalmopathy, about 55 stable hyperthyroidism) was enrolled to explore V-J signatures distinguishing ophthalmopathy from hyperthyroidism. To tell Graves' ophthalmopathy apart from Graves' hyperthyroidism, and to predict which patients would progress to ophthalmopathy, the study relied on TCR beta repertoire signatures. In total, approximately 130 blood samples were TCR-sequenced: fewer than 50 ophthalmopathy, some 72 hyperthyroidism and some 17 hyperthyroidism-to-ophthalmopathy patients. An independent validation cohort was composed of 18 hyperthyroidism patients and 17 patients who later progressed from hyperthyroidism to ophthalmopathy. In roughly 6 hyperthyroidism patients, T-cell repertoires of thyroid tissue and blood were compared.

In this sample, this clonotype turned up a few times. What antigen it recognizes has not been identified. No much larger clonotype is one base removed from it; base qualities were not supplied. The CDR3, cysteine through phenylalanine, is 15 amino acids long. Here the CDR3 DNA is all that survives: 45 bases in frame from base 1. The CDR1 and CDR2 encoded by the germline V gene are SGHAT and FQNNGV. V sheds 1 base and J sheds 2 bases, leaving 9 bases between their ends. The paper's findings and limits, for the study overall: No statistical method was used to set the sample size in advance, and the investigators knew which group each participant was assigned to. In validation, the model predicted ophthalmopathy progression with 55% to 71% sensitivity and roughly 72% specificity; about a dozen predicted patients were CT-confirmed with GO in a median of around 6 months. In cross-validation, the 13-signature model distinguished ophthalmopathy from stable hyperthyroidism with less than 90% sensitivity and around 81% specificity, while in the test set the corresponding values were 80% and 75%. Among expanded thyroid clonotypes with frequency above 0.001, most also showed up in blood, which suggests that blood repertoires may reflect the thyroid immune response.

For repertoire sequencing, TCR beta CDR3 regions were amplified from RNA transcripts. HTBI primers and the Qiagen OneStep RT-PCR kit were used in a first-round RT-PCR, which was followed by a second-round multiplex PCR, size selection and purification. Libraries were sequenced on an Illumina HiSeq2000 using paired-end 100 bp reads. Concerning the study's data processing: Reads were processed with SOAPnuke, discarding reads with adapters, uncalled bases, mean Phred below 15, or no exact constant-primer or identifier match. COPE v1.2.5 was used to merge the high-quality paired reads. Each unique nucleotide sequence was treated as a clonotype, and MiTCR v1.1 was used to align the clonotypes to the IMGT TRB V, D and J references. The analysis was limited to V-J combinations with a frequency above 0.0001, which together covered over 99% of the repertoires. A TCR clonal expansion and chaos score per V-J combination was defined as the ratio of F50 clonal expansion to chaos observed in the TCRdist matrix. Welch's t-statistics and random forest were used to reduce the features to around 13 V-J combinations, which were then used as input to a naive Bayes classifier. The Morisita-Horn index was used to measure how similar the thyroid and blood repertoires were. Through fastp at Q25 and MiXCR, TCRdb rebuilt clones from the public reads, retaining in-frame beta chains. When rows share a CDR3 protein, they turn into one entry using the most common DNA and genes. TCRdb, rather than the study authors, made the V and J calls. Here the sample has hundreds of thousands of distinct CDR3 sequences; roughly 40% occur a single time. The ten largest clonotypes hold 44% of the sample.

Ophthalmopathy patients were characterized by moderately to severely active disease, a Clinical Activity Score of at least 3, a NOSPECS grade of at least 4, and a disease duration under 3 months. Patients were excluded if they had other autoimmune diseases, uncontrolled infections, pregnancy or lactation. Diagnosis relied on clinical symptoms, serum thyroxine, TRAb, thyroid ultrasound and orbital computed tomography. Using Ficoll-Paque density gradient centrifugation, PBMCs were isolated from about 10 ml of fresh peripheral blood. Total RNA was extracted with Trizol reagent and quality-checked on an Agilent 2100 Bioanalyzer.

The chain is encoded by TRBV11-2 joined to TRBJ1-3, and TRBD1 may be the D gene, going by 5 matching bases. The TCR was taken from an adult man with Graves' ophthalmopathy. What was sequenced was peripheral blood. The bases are TGTGCCAGCAGCTTAGGGGGGGGTGCTGGAAACACCATATATTTT. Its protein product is CASSLGGGAGNTIYF.